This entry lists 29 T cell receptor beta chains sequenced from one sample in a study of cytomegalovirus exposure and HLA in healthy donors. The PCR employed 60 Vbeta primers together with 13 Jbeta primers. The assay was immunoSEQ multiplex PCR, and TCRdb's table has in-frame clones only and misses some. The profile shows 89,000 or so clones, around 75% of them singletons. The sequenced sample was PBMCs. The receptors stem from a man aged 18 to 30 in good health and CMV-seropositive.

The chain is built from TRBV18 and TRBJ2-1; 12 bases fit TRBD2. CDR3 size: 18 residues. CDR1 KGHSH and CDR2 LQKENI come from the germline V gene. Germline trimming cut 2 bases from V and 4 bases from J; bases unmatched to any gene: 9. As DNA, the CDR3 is TGTGCCAGCTCACCATCCGCTAGCGGGGGGGCCAGGTACAATGAGCAGTTCTTC. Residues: CASSPSASGGARYNEQFF.

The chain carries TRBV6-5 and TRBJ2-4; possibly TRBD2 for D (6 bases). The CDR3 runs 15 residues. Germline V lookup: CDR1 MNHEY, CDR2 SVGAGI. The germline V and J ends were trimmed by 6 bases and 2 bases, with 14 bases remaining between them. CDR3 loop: CASRSLAPSKNIQYF. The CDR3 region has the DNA TGTGCCAGCAGATCCCTAGCGCCTTCCAAAAACATTCAGTACTTC.

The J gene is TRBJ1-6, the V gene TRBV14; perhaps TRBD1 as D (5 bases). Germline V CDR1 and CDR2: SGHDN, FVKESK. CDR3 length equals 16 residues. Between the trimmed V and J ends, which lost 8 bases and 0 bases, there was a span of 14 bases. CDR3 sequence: CASARRGNSYNSPLHF. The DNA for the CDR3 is TGTGCCAGCGCCCGACGGGGGAACTCCTATAATTCACCCCTCCACTTT.

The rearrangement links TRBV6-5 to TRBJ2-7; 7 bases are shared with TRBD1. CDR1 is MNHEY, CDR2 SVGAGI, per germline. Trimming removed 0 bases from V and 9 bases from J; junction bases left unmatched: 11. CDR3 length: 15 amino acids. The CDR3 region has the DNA TGTGCCAGCAGTTACTCGGACGGGACAGCGGAAGCGCAGTACTTC. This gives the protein CASSYSDGTAEAQYF.

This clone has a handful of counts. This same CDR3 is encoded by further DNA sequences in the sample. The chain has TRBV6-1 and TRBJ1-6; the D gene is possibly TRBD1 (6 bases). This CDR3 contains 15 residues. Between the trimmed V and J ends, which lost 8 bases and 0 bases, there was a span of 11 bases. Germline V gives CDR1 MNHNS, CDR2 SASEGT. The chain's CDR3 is CASGQSSSYNSPLHF. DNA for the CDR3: TGTGCCAGCGGACAGTCGAGCTCCTATAATTCACCCCTCCACTTT.

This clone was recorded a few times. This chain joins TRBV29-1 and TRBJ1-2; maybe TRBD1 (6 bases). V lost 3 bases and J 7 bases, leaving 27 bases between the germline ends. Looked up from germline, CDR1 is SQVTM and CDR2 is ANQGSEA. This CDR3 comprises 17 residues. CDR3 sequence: CSVETSGTRGWGLGYTF. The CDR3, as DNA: TGCAGCGTTGAGACTTCGGGCACCAGGGGATGGGGGCTTGGCTACACCTTC.

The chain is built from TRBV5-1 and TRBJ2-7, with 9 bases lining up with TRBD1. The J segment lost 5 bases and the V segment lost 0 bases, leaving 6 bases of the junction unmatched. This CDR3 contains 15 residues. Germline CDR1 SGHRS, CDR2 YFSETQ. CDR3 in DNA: TGCGCCAGCAGCTTGGCAGGGACAGGGATTAACGAGCAGTACTTC. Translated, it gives CASSLAGTGINEQYF. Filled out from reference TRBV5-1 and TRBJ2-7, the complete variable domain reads KAGVTQTPRYLIKTRGQQVTLSCSPISGHRSVSWYQQTPGQGLQFLFEYFSETQRNKGNFPGRFSGRQFSNSRSEMNVSTLELGDSALYLCASSLAGTGINEQYFGPGTRLTVT.

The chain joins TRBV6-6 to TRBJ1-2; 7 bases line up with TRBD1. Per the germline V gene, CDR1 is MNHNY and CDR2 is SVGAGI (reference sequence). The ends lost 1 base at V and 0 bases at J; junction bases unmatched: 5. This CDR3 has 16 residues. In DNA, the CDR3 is TGTGCCAGCAGTTACTTTCCACAGGGGACTAACTATGGCTACACCTTC. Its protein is CASSYFPQGTNYGYTF.

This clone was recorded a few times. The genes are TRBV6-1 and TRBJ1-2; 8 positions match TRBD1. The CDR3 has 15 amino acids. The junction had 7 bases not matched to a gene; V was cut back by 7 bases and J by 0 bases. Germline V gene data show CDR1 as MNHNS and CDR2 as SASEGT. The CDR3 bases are TGTGCCAGCAATGGGACAGGCCGAGCTAACTATGGCTACACCTTC. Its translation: CASNGTGRANYGYTF.

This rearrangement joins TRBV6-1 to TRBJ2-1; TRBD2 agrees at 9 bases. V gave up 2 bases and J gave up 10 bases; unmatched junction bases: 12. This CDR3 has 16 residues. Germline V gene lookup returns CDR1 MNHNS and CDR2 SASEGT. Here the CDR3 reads CASSEWRGGFTTEQFF. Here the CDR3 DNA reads TGTGCCAGCAGTGAATGGCGGGGGGGGTTTACTACCGAGCAGTTCTTC.

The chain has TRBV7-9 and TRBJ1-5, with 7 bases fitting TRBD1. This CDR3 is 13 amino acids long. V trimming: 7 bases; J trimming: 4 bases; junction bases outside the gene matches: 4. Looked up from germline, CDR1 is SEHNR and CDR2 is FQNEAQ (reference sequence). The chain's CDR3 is CASTVTGNQPQHF. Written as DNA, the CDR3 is TGTGCCAGCACCGTGACAGGGAATCAGCCCCAGCATTTT.

The CDR3 nucleotides are TGTGCCAGCAGTCGCAGGGGAAACGAGCAGTACTTC. This encodes CASSRRGNEQYF. This chain uses TRBV7-9 with TRBJ2-7, with D possibly matching TRBD1 (6 bases). V gave up 6 bases and J gave up 5 bases, with 11 bases separating them. Germline assignment: CDR1 SEHNR and CDR2 FQNEAQ (reference sequence). The CDR3 has 12 residues.

The CDR3 sequence is CATGTGGNTEAFF. CDR3 DNA sequence: TGTGCCACCGGGACAGGGGGCAACACTGAAGCTTTCTTT. The chain is built from TRBV19 and TRBJ1-1; 12 bases match TRBD1. V lost 10 bases, J lost 2 bases, and 2 bases stayed unmatched. The germline V gene encodes CDR1 LNHDA and CDR2 SQIVND (reference sequence). This CDR3 has 13 amino acids.

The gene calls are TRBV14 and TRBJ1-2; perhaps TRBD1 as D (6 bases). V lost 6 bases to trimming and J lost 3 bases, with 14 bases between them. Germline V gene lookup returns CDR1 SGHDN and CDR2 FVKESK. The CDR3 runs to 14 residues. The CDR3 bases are TGTGCCAGCAGTCCAGGGGTACCGGACTATGGCTACACCTTC. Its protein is CASSPGVPDYGYTF.

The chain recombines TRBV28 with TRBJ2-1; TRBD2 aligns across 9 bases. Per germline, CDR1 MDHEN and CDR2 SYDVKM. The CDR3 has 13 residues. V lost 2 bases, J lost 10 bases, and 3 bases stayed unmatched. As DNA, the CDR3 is TGTGCCAGCAGTTTAGCGGGGGGGAGGGAGCAGTTCTTC. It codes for CASSLAGGREQFF. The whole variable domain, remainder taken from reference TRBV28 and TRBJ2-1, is DVKVTQSSRYLVKRTGEKVFLECVQDMDHENMFWYRQDPGLGLRLIYFSYDVKMKEKGDIPEGYSVSREKKERFSLILESASTNQTSMYLCASSLAGGREQFFGPGTRLTVL.

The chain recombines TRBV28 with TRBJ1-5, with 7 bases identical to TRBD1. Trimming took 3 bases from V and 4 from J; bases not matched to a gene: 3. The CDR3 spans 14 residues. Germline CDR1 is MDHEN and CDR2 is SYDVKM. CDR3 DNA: TGTGCCAGCAGTTTGGACAGGCAAAATCAGCCCCAGCATTTT. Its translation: CASSLDRQNQPQHF.

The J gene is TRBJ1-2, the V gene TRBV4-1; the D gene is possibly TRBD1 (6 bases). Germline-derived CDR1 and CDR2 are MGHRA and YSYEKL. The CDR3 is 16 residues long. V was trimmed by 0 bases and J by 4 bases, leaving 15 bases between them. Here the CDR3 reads CASSQERDNSLYGYTF. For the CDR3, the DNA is TGCGCCAGCAGCCAAGAACGGGACAACTCGCTCTATGGCTACACCTTC.

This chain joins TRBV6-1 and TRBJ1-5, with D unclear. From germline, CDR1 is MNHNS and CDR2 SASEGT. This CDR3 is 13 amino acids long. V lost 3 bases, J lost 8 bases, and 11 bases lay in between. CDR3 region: CASSDPAGEPQHF. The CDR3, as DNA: TGTGCCAGCAGTGACCCCGCGGGAGAGCCCCAGCATTTT.

CDR3 region: CATSTRPGQGAYNEKLFF. CDR3 sequence (DNA): TGTGCCACCAGCACCCGGCCGGGACAGGGGGCCTATAATGAAAAACTGTTTTTT. The chain carries TRBV15 and TRBJ1-4; the match to TRBD1 covers 12 bases. CDR1 and CDR2 (germline): LNHNV, YYDKDF (reference sequence). Trimming cost V 4 bases and J 4 bases; bases outside gene matches: 10. The CDR3 runs 18 residues.

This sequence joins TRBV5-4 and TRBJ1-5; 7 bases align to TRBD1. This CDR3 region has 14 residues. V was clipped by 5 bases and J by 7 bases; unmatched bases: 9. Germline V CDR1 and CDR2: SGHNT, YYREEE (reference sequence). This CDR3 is CASSRGGEGQPQHF. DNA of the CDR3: TGTGCCAGCAGTAGAGGGGGCGAGGGGCAGCCCCAGCATTTT. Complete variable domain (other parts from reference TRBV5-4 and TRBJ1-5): ETGVTQSPTHLIKTRGQQVTLRCSSQSGHNTVSWYQQALGQGPQFIFQYYREEENGRGNFPPRFSGLQFPNYSSELNVNALELDDSALYLCASSRGGEGQPQHFGDGTRLSIL.

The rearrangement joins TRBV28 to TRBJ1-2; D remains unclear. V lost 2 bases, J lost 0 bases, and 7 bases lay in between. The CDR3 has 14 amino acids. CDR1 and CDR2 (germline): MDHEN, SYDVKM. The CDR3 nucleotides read TGTGCCAGCAGTTTAACGAGTCCTAACTATGGCTACACCTTC. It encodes CASSLTSPNYGYTF.

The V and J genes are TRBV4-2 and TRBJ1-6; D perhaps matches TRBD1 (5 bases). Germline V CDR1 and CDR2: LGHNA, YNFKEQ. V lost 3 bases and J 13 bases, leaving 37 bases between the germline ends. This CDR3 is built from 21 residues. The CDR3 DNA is TGTGCCAGCAGCCACCCCCGTGGGTTAGAGGGCTCCAATATGGGGGGTTCTCCCCTCCACTTT. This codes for CASSHPRGLEGSNMGGSPLHF.

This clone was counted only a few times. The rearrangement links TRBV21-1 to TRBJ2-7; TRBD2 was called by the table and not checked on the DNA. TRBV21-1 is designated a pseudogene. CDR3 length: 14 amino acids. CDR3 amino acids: CASSKRATYYEQYF. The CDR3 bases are TGTGCCAGCAGCAAGAGGGCCACCTACTACGAGCAGTACTTC.

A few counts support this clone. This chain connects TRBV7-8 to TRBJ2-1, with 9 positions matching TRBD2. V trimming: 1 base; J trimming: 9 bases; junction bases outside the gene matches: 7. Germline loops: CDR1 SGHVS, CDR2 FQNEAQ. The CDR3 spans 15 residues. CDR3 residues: CASSLVGGGAAEQFF. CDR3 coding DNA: TGTGCCAGCAGCTTAGTGGGCGGGGGGGCGGCTGAGCAGTTCTTC.

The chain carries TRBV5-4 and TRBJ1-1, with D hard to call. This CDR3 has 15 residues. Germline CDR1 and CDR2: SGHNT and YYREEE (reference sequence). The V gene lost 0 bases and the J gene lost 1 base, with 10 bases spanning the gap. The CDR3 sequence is CASSLAKGGNTEAFF. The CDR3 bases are TGTGCCAGCAGCTTGGCGAAGGGAGGGAACACTGAAGCTTTCTTT.

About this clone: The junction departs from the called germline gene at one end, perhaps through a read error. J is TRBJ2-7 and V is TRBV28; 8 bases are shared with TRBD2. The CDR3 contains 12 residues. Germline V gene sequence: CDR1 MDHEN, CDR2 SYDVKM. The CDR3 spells CASSYDRGGDHF. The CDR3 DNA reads TGTGCCAGCAGTTACGATCGGGGGGGGGACCACTTC.

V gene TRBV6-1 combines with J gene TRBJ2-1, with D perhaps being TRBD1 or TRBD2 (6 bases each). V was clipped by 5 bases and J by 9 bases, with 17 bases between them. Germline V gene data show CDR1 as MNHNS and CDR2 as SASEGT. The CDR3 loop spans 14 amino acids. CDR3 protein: CASSKGGPQIEQFF. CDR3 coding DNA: TGTGCCAGCAGTAAAGGGGGGCCCCAGATTGAGCAGTTCTTC.

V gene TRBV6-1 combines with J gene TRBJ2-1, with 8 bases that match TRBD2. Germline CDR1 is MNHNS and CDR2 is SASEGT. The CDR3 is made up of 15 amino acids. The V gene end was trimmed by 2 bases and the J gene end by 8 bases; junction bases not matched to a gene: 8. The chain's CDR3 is CASSERGLVRDEQFF. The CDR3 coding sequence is TGTGCCAGCAGTGAACGGGGACTAGTGAGGGATGAGCAGTTCTTC.

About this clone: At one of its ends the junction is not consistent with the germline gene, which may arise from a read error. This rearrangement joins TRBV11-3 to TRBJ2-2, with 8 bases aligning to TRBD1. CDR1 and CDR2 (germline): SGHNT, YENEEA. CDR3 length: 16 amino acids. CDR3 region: CASSLGQGGSNGELFF. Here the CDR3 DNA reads TGTGCCAGCAGTTTAGGACAGGGAGGCAGTAACGGGGAGCTGTTTTTT.